The subject of this entry is one T cell receptor beta chain. Investigators amplified TCR beta CDR3 regions from RNA transcripts. Second-round multiplex PCR came after first-round RT-PCR with HTBI primers. Each CDR3 protein is one row after TCRdb ran MiXCR on the multiplex PCR reads. The sample contains about 220,000 distinct CDR3 sequences, about a fifth of which appear only once. This record belongs to a study of Graves' ophthalmopathy and Graves' hyperthyroidism. Input material: peripheral blood. The TCR comes from a woman in her forties or fifties with Graves' ophthalmopathy.

CDR3 region: CSAQKSSGNTIYF. In DNA, the CDR3 is TGCAGTGCTCAGAAGAGCTCTGGAAACACCATATATTTT. The V gene is TRBV20-1, the J gene TRBJ1-3; D is unresolved. Germline V gene sequence: CDR1 DFQATT, CDR2 SNEGSKA (reference sequence). The V end was cut by 5 bases, the J end by 0 bases, with 8 bases between. The CDR3 is made up of 13 amino acids.